This TCR beta chain was sequenced in a study of blood T cell repertoires in COVID-19. About the research overall: Sites across the United States, Italy and Spain contributed samples from acute and convalescent COVID-19. Sources were T cells, B-cell-depleted T cells, or PBMCs; the material itself was cDNA or gDNA.

Seattle enrolled patients during active infection and tracked them longitudinally. In germline, CDR1 is SGHTA, CDR2 FQGTGA. V lost 6 bases to trimming and J lost 5 bases, with 16 bases between them. The CDR3 covers 15 residues. Original processing notes: For nucleated cells, counts were estimated from reference gene primer amplification. Profiling relied on immunoSEQ multiplex PCR, and the TCRdb table lists in-frame clones only, not all of them. V and J calls and clone size are given by that table; D and trimming were obtained from the DNA. The table has 100,000 to 150,000 clones, nearly 90% seen once.

The sequencing input was peripheral blood. The clonotype comes from a woman aged 60-75 years with COVID-19, enrolled during active disease. The chain carries TRBV7-3 and TRBJ2-2, with D perhaps matching TRBD1 (6 bases). The CDR3 protein is CASSPDRTGTGELFF. CDR3 nucleotide sequence: TGTGCCAGCAGTCCAGACAGGACCGGGACCGGGGAGCTGTTTTTT.